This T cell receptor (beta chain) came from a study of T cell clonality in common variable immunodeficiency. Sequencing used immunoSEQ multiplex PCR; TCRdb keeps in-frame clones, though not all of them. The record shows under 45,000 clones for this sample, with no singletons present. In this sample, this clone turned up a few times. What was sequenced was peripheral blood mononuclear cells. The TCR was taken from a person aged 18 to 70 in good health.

Partial CDR3 DNA: TGCGCCAGCAGCCGAGGGGAACCCCAAGAGACC. The encoded protein is CASSRGEPQET. The CDR3 reads in full as CASSRGEPQETQYF. J is TRBJ2-5 and V is TRBV5-1, with D perhaps assigned TRBD1 or TRBD2 (5 bases each). The read halts 3 residues ahead of the CDR3 end, with the missing end drawn from the germline J gene. CDR1 and CDR2 from the germline V gene are SGHRS and YFSETQ. This CDR3 spans 14 amino acids. Trimming took 4 bases from V and 1 from J, leaving 11 bases between them.